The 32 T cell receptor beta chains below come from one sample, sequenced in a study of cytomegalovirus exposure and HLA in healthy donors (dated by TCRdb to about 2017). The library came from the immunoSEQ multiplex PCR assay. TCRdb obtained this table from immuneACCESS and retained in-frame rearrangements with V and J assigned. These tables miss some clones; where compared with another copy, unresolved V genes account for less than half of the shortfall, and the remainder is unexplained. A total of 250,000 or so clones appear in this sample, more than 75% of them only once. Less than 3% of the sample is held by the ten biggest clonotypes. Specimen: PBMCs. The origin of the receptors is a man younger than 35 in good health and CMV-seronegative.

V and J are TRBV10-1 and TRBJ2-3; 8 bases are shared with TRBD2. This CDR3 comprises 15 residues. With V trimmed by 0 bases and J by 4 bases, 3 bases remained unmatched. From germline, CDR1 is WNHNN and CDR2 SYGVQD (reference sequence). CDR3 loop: CASSESSGSADTQYF. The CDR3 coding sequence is TGCGCCAGCAGTGAGTCGAGCGGGAGCGCAGATACGCAGTATTTT.

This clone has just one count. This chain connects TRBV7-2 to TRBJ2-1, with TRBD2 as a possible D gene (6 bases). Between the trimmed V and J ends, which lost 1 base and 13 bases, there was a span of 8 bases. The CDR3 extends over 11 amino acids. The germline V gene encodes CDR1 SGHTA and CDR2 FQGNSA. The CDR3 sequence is CASSLVAGQFF. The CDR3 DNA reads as TGTGCCAGCAGCTTAGTGGCGGGACAGTTCTTC.

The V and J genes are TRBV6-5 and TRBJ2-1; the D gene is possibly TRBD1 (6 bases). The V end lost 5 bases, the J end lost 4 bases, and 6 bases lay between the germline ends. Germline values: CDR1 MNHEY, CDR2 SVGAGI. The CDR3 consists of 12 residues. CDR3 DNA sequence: TGTGCCAGCAGTAGGGGGTACAATGAGCAGTTCTTC. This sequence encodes CASSRGYNEQFF.

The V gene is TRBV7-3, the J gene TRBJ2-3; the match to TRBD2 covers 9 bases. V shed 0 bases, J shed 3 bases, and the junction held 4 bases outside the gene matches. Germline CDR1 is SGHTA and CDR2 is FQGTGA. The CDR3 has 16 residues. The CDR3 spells CASSLTSGSTTDTQYF. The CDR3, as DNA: TGTGCCAGCAGCTTAACTAGCGGGAGTACAACAGATACGCAGTATTTT.

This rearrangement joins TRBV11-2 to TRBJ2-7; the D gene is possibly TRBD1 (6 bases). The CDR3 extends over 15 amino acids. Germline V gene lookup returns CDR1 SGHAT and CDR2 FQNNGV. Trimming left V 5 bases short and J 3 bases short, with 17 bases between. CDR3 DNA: TGTGCCAGCAGCGCACGACAGGTAGCAATCTACGAGCAGTACTTC. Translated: CASSARQVAIYEQYF.

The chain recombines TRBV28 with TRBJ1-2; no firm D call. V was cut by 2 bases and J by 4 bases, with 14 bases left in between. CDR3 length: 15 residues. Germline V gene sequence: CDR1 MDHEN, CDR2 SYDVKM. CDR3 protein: CASSLTVLNSYGYTF. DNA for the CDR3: TGTGCCAGCAGTTTAACGGTGCTAAATAGCTATGGCTACACCTTC.

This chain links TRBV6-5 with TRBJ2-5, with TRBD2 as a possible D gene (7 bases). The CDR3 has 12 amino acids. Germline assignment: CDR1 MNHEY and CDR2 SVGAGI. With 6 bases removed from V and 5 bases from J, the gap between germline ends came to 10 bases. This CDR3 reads CASRQGGETQYF. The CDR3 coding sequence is TGTGCCAGCAGACAGGGAGGGGAGACCCAGTACTTC.

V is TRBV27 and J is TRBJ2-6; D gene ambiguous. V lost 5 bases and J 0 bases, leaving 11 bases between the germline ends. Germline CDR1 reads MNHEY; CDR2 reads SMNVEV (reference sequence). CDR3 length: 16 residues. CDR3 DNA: TGTGCCAGCAGTCAGATAGCTCCCTCTGGGGCCAACGTCCTGACTTTC. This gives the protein CASSQIAPSGANVLTF. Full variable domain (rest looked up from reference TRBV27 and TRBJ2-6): EAQVTQNPRYLITVTGKKLTVTCSQNMNHEYMSWYRQDPGLGLRQIYYSMNVEVTDKGDVPEGYKVSRKEKRNFPLILESPSPNQTSLYFCASSQIAPSGANVLTFGAGSRLTVL.

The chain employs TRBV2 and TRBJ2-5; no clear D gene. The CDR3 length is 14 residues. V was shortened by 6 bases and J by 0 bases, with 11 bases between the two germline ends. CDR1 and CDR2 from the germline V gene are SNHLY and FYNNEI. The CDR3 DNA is TGTGCCAGCAGGGATACAGTGTACCAAGAGACCCAGTACTTC. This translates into CASRDTVYQETQYF.

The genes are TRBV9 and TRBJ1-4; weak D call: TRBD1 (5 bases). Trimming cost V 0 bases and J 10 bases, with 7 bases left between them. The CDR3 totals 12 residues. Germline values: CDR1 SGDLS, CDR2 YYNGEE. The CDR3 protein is CASSVDQGKLFF. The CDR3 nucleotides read TGTGCCAGCAGCGTAGATCAGGGAAAACTGTTTTTT.

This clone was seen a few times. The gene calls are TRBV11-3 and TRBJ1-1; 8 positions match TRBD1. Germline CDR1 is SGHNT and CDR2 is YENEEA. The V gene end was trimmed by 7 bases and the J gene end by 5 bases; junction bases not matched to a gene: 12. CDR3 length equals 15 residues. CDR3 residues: CASTHRQGACTEAFF. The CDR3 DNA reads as TGTGCCAGCACCCACCGGCAGGGGGCTTGTACTGAAGCTTTCTTT.

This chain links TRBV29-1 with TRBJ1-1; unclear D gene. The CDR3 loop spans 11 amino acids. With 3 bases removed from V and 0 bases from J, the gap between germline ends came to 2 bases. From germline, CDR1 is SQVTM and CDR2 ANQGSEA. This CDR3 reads CSVDVNTEAFF. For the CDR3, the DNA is TGCAGCGTTGACGTGAACACTGAAGCTTTCTTT.

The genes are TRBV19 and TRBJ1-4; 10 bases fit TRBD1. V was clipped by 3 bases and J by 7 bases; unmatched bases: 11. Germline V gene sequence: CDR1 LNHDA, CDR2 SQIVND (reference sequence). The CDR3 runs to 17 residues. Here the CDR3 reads CASSIPPGRTGGEKLFF. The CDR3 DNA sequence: TGTGCCAGTAGTATCCCCCCCGGAAGGACAGGGGGTGAAAAACTGTTTTTT.

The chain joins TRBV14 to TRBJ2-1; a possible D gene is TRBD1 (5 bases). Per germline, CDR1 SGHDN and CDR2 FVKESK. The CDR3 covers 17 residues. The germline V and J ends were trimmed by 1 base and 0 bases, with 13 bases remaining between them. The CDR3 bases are TGTGCCAGCAGCCAAGGTAAGGACACCTCCTCCTACAATGAGCAGTTCTTC. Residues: CASSQGKDTSSYNEQFF.

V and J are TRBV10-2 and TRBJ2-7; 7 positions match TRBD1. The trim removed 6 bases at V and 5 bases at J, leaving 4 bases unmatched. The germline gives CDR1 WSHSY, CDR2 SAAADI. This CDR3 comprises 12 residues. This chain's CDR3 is CASRQGFNEQYF. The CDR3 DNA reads TGCGCCAGCAGACAGGGGTTCAACGAGCAGTACTTC.

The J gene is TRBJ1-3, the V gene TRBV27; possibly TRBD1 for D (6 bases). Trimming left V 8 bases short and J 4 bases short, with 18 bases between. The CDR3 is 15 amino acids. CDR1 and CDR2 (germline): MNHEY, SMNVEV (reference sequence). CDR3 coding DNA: TGTGCCAGCCGAGGGGGATTTTCATTAGGAAACACCATATATTTT. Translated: CASRGGFSLGNTIYF.

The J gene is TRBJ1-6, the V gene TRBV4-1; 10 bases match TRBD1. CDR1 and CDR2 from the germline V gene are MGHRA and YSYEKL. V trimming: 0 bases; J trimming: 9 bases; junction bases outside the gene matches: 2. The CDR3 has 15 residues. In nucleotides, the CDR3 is TGCGCCAGCAGCCAAGAGGGGGACAGGGGTTCACCCCTCCACTTT. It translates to CASSQEGDRGSPLHF.

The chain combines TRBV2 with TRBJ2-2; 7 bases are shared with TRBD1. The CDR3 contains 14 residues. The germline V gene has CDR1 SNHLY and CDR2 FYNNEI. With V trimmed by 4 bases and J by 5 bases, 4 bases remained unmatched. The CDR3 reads CASSGTGLTGELFF. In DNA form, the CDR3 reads TGTGCCAGCAGTGGGACAGGTTTGACCGGGGAGCTGTTTTTT. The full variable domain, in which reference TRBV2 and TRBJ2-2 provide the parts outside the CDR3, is EPEVTQTPSHQVTQMGQEVILRCVPISNHLYFYWYRQILGQKVEFLVSFYNNEISEKSEIFDDQFSVERPDGSNFTLKIRSTKLEDSAMYFCASSGTGLTGELFFGEGSRLTVL.

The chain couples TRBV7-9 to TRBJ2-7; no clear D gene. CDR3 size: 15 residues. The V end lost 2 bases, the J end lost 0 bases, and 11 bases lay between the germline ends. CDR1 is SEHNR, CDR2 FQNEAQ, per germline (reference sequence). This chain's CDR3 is CASSLSSGYSYEQYF. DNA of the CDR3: TGTGCCAGCAGCTTAAGTTCAGGATACTCCTACGAGCAGTACTTC.

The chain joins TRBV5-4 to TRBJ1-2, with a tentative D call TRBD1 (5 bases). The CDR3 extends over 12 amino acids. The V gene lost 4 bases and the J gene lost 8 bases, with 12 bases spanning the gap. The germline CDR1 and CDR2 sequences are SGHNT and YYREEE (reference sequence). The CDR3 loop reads CASSDSGRGYTF. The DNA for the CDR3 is TGTGCCAGCAGCGACTCAGGGCGCGGCTACACCTTC.

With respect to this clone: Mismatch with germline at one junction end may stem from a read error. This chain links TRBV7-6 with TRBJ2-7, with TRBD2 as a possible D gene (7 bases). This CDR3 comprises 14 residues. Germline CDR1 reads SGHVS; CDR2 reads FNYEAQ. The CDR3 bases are TGTGCCACCAGCTCGGGGGGCCGTGGCTACGAGCAGTACTTC. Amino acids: CATSSGGRGYEQYF.

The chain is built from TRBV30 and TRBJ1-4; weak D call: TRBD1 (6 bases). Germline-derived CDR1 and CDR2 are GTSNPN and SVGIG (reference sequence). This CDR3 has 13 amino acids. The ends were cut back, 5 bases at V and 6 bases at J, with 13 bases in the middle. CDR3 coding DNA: TGTGCCTGGGATCAGGGGTGGGATGAAAAACTGTTTTTT. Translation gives CAWDQGWDEKLFF.

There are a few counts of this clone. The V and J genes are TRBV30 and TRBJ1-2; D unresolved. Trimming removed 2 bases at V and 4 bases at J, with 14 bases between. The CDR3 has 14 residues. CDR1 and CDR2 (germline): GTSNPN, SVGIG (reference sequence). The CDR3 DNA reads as TGTGCCTGGAGTAGAGGTGGAACTTCCTATGGCTACACCTTC. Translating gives CAWSRGGTSYGYTF.

As DNA, the CDR3 is TGTGCTAGTGGCTTTCCAGGGGTGCGTGATCAGCCCCAGCATTTT. Its protein product is CASGFPGVRDQPQHF. The chain is built from TRBV12-5 and TRBJ1-5; D is perhaps TRBD1 (6 bases). Germline V gene lookup returns CDR1 LGHNT and CDR2 FRNRAP. The CDR3 is made up of 15 amino acids. The V gene lost 6 bases and the J gene lost 5 bases, with 17 bases spanning the gap.

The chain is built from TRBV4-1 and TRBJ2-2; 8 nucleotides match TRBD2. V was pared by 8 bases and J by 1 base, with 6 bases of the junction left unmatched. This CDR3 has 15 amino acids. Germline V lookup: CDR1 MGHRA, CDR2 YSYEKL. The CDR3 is CASRRAGGNTGELFF. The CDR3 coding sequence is TGCGCCAGCCGGCGGGCGGGGGGGAACACCGGGGAGCTGTTTTTT.

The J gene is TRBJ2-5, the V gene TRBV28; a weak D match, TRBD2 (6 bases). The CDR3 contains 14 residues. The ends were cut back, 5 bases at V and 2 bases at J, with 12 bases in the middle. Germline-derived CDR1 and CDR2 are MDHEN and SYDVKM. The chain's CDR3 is CASSLRGWQETQYF. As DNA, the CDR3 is TGTGCCAGCAGTCTACGGGGGTGGCAAGAGACCCAGTACTTC.

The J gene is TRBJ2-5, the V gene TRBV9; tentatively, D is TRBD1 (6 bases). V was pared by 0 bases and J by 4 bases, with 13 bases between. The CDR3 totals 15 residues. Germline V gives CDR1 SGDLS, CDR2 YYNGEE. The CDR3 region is CASSVEARGGETQYF. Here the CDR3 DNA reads TGTGCCAGCAGCGTAGAAGCCAGGGGTGGAGAGACCCAGTACTTC.

The CDR3 DNA is TGTGCCAGCAGCTTGGACCCTAGCGGAAGCGGGGTCAATGAGCAGTTCTTC. Translating it yields CASSLDPSGSGVNEQFF. The V and J genes are TRBV5-6 and TRBJ2-1; TRBD2 matches 7 bases. The CDR3 runs to 17 residues. V lost 0 bases to trimming and J lost 6 bases; unmatched junction nucleotides: 12. CDR1 is SGHDT, CDR2 YYEEEE, per germline.

The CDR3 nucleotides are TGTGCCAGCTCACCAAGCACAGGGAGCGCTAATGAAAAACTGTTTTTT. Translating gives CASSPSTGSANEKLFF. J is TRBJ1-4 and V is TRBV18, with a tentative D call TRBD1 (6 bases). The CDR3 contains 16 residues. Trimming cost V 2 bases and J 3 bases, with 13 bases left between them. The germline V gene encodes CDR1 KGHSH and CDR2 LQKENI.

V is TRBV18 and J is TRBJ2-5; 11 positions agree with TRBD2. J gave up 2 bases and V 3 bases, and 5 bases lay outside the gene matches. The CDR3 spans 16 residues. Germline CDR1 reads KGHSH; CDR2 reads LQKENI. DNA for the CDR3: TGTGCCAGCTCACCTTCTAGCGGGGGGCCTCAAGAGACCCAGTACTTC. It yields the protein CASSPSSGGPQETQYF.

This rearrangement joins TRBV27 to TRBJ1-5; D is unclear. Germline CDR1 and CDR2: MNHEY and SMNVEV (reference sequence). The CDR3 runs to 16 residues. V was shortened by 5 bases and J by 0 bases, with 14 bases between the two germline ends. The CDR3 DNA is TGTGCCAGCAGTCCCAGGCCCCCATATAGCAATCAGCCCCAGCATTTT. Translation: CASSPRPPYSNQPQHF.

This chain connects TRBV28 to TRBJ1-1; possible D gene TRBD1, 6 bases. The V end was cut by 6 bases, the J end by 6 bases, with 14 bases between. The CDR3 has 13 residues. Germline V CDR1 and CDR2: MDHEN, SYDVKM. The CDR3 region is CASRLDSPPEAFF. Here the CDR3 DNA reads TGTGCCAGCAGGCTGGACAGCCCACCTGAAGCTTTCTTT.